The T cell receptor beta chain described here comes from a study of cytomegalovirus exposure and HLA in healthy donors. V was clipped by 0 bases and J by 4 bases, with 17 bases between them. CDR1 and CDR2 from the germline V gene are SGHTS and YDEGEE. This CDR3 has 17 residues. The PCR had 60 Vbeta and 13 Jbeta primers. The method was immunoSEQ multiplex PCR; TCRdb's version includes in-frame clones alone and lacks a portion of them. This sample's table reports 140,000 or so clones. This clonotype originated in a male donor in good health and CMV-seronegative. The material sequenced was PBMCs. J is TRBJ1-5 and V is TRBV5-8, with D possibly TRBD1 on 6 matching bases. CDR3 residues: CASSLDSRGGWNQPQHF. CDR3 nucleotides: TGTGCCAGCAGCTTGGACAGTCGAGGGGGTTGGAATCAGCCCCAGCATTTT. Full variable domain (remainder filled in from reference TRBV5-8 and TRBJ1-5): EAGVTQSPTHLIKTRGQQATLRCSPISGHTSVYWYQQALGLGLQFLLWYDEGEERNRGNFPPRFSGRQFPNYSSELNVNALELEDSALYLCASSLDSRGGWNQPQHFGDGTRLSIL.